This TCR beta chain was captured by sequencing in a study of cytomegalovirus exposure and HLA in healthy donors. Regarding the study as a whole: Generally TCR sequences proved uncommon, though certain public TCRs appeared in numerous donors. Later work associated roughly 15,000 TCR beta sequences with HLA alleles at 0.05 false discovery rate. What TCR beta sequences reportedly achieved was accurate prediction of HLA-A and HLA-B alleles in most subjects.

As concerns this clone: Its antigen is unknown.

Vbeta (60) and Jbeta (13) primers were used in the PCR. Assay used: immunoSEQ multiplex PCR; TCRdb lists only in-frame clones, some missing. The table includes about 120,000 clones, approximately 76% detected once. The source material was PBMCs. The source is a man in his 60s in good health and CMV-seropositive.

Written as DNA, the CDR3 is TGTGCCAGTAGTAACGGACTAGCGGGGGGGCGAGTCGAGCAGTACTTC. Encoded protein: CASSNGLAGGRVEQYF. The genes are TRBV19 and TRBJ2-7; TRBD2 matches at 15 bases. The CDR3 is 16 amino acids. V gave up 4 bases and J gave up 6 bases; unmatched junction bases: 7. Looked up from germline, CDR1 is LNHDA and CDR2 is SQIVND (reference sequence).